The 10 T cell receptor beta chains given below trace back to one sample, sequenced in a study of T cell responses to AZD1222 COVID-19 vaccine (dated by TCRdb to about 2021). Receptor libraries were prepared by the immunoSEQ multiplex PCR assay. TCRdb stores this immuneACCESS table with in-frame sequences only. Part of the clones is absent; in the studies checked, under half of the shortfall reflects unresolved V genes, and no reason is known for the rest. The sample includes about 120,000 clones, with 70% to 90% observed a single time. Together, the top ten hold 3.5% to 5% of the sample. Interpreted using the paper, the time point label stands for: baseline before first vaccination. The sample's treatment or condition label, in plain terms: meningococcal conjugate vaccine given as trial control. Sequences were derived from peripheral blood, sampled on day 0 of MenACWY control vaccination. All receptors derive from an adult in good health.

The chain uses TRBV24-1 and TRBJ2-5; D is perhaps TRBD2 (6 bases). In germline, CDR1 is KGHDR, CDR2 SFDVKD. This CDR3 region has 13 residues. The V end was cut by 4 bases, the J end by 4 bases, with 9 bases between. CDR3 sequence reads: CATSDPGLETQYF. The DNA of the CDR3 is TGTGCCACCAGTGACCCGGGACTAGAGACCCAGTACTTC.

The CDR3 loop is CASSIVGGATDTQYF. CDR3 nucleotide sequence: TGTGCCAGTAGTATAGTTGGGGGGGCCACAGATACGCAGTATTTT. This chain uses TRBV19 with TRBJ2-3, with D possibly being TRBD2 (7 bases). The CDR3 length is 15 residues. Germline lookup yields CDR1 LNHDA and CDR2 SQIVND (reference sequence). Trimming took off 1 base at V and 2 bases at J, with 10 bases between the two ends. Combining the CDR3 with reference TRBV19 and TRBJ2-3 gives the whole variable domain DGGITQSPKYLFRKEGQNVTLSCEQNLNHDAMYWYRQDPGQGLRLIYYSQIVNDFQKGDIAEGYSVSREKKESFPLTVTSAQKNPTAFYLCASSIVGGATDTQYFGPGTRLTVL.

The chain joins TRBV18 to TRBJ1-4; no firm D call. V lost 2 bases and J 5 bases, leaving 12 bases between the germline ends. The CDR3 has 15 amino acids. CDR1 and CDR2 from the germline V gene are KGHSH and LQKENI. The CDR3 coding sequence is TGTGCCAGCTCACCAAATGCAGGCGCGAATGAAAAACTGTTTTTT. Translated: CASSPNAGANEKLFF.

This chain joins TRBV7-2 and TRBJ1-1; possibly TRBD1 for D (6 bases). Germline CDR1 SGHTA, CDR2 FQGNSA. Trimming removed 5 bases from V and 9 bases from J, with 16 bases in between. The CDR3 has 13 amino acids. CDR3 region: CASSATRGGQAFF. In nucleotides, the CDR3 is TGTGCCAGCAGCGCTACAAGAGGGGGACAAGCTTTCTTT.

The chain couples TRBV19 to TRBJ1-6; D might be TRBD1 (6 bases). The CDR3 is made up of 13 amino acids. Trimming left V 7 bases short and J 9 bases short, with 13 bases between. Per germline, CDR1 LNHDA and CDR2 SQIVND (reference sequence). The CDR3 protein is CASTAGGLSPLHF. The CDR3 DNA reads TGTGCCAGTACGGCTGGGGGGCTTTCACCCCTCCACTTT.

The V call is TRBV7-3, the J call TRBJ2-2; D possibly matches TRBD1 or TRBD2 (5 bases each). V lost 2 bases to trimming and J lost 0 bases, with 10 bases between them. The CDR3 loop spans 16 amino acids. Germline-derived CDR1 and CDR2 are SGHTA and FQGTGA. CDR3 nucleotides: TGTGCCAGCAGCTTAGGGGGTAACGCGAACACCGGGGAGCTGTTTTTT. Protein: CASSLGGNANTGELFF.

This clone has only one observation. The V gene is TRBV19, the J gene TRBJ2-3, with D possibly called TRBD1 or TRBD2 (5 bases each). Germline loops: CDR1 LNHDA, CDR2 SQIVND (reference sequence). CDR3 length: 13 residues. With 5 bases removed from V and 4 bases from J, the gap between germline ends came to 10 bases. Here the CDR3 DNA reads TGTGCCAGTAGTTCGGGACCTCCAGATACGCAGTATTTT. Protein sequence: CASSSGPPDTQYF.

This clone was seen once. V usage is TRBV6-1 and J usage is TRBJ2-1; tentatively, D is TRBD1 or TRBD2 (6 bases each). Looked up from germline, CDR1 is MNHNS and CDR2 is SASEGT. Trimming cost V 6 bases and J 5 bases, with 14 bases left between them. The CDR3 consists of 14 residues. CDR3: CASRRRGADNEQFF. The CDR3 DNA reads TGTGCCAGCAGGCGTAGGGGGGCGGACAATGAGCAGTTCTTC.

This clone has a handful of counts. V usage is TRBV5-1 and J usage is TRBJ1-1; 7 nucleotides align to TRBD1. This CDR3 has 15 residues. V lost 1 base to trimming and J lost 4 bases; unmatched junction nucleotides: 7. Germline lookup yields CDR1 SGHRS and CDR2 YFSETQ. The CDR3 is CASSLRGRPSTEAFF. CDR3 DNA sequence: TGCGCCAGCAGCTTGAGGGGGCGACCCTCCACTGAAGCTTTCTTT.

This chain uses TRBV5-5 with TRBJ2-7; D may match TRBD1 or TRBD2 (5 bases each). The CDR3 loop spans 15 amino acids. Germline V gene lookup returns CDR1 SGHKS and CDR2 YYEKEE (reference sequence). The V end lost 2 bases, the J end lost 0 bases, and 12 bases lay between the germline ends. The CDR3 DNA reads TGTGCCAGCAGCTTACCGGGACGGGCCTCCTACGAGCAGTACTTC. Its protein product is CASSLPGRASYEQYF.